The 21 T cell receptor beta chains presented below share a single source sample, sequenced in a study of blood T cell repertoires in COVID-19 (dated by TCRdb to the early 2020s). Library preparation employed the immunoSEQ multiplex PCR assay. TCRdb provides this immuneACCESS table in a form limited to in-frame rearrangements. Some clones are lacking; in checked studies, under half of them reflect an unresolved V gene, and why the rest are absent is not known. The sample table contains approximately 140,000 clones; only one count was recorded for 70% to 90% of them. The top ten clonotypes cover about 3.4% of the sample. Source material: PBMCs or T cells enriched from blood (not recorded which). These receptors came from a woman between 45 and 60 years old with acute COVID-19.

V and J are TRBV9 and TRBJ2-1; 11 nucleotides align to TRBD2. Germline V gene sequence: CDR1 SGDLS, CDR2 YYNGEE. The V gene end was trimmed by 2 bases and the J gene end by 2 bases; junction bases not matched to a gene: 12. This CDR3 spans 19 amino acids. CDR3 DNA: TGTGCCAGCAGCGTGGGACTACCCATTAGCGGGAGGGCCTACAATGAGCAGTTCTTC. Translated, it gives CASSVGLPISGRAYNEQFF. The full variable domain, with the rest looked up from reference TRBV9 and TRBJ2-1, is DSGVTQTPKHLITATGQRVTLRCSPRSGDLSVYWYQQSLDQGLQFLIQYYNGEERAKGNILERFSAQQFPDLHSELNLSSLELGDSALYFCASSVGLPISGRAYNEQFFGPGTRLTVL.

The chain is built from TRBV7-9 and TRBJ2-1, with D unresolved. Germline loops: CDR1 SEHNR, CDR2 FQNEAQ (reference sequence). The V gene lost 5 bases and the J gene lost 9 bases, with 11 bases spanning the gap. There are 12 residues in the CDR3. In nucleotides, the CDR3 is TGTGCCAGCAGCCCCCTCCCCTTTGAGCAGTTCTTC. Its translation is CASSPLPFEQFF.

V gene TRBV28 combines with J gene TRBJ1-1; unclear D gene. CDR1 is MDHEN and CDR2 is SYDVKM in the germline V gene. The V end lost 5 bases, the J end lost 0 bases, and 16 bases lay between the germline ends. This CDR3 comprises 16 residues. This CDR3 reads CASSPLLQNLNTEAFF. As DNA, the CDR3 is TGTGCCAGCAGTCCCCTCCTACAGAACTTGAACACTGAAGCTTTCTTT.

The chain couples TRBV27 to TRBJ2-7, with 7 bases lining up with TRBD1. Germline trimming cut 6 bases from V and 3 bases from J; bases unmatched to any gene: 8. CDR1 and CDR2 (germline): MNHEY, SMNVEV (reference sequence). The CDR3 is made up of 14 amino acids. The chain's CDR3 is CASSPRQGSYEQYF. The CDR3, as DNA: TGTGCCAGCAGCCCTCGACAGGGTAGCTACGAGCAGTACTTC.

This clone has only a few counts. This sequence joins TRBV11-1 and TRBJ2-4; TRBD1 matches at 12 bases. The CDR3 extends over 14 amino acids. Germline V gene sequence: CDR1 SGHAT, CDR2 FQDESV (reference sequence). V shed 5 bases and J 9 bases; nucleotides not matched to a gene: 5. The CDR3 sequence is CASSTGTGGVIQYF. For the CDR3, the DNA is TGTGCCAGCAGCACAGGGACAGGGGGCGTCATTCAGTACTTC.

This chain joins TRBV20-1 and TRBJ1-2; 7 bases are shared with TRBD1. Trimming took 3 bases from V and 6 from J; bases not matched to a gene: 4. This CDR3 has 12 amino acids. Germline CDR1 is DFQATT and CDR2 is SNEGSKA (reference sequence). The CDR3 sequence: CSASDRAHGYTF. The CDR3 nucleotides read TGCAGTGCTAGTGACAGGGCCCATGGCTACACCTTC.

The V call is TRBV25-1, the J call TRBJ1-3, with D unresolved. CDR1 and CDR2 (germline): MGHDK, SYGVNS. V lost 6 bases, J lost 4 bases, and 13 bases lay in between. This CDR3 is built from 14 residues. The CDR3 spells CASRSPAGGNTIYF. CDR3 bases: TGTGCCAGCAGATCCCCGGCGGGGGGAAACACCATATATTTT.

The chain employs TRBV27 and TRBJ2-1, with 9 bases lining up with TRBD1. Germline V gives CDR1 MNHEY, CDR2 SMNVEV (reference sequence). Trimming cost V 3 bases and J 2 bases; bases outside gene matches: 2. This CDR3 spans 15 amino acids. CDR3 bases: TGTGCCAGCAGTTTTAGGACAGGGGCCTACAATGAGCAGTTCTTC. It encodes CASSFRTGAYNEQFF.

This clone was counted once. This chain uses TRBV7-2 with TRBJ2-7; TRBD1 is a possible D gene (6 bases). This CDR3 has 13 amino acids. The V end lost 4 bases, the J end lost 5 bases, and 12 bases lay between the germline ends. CDR1 and CDR2 (germline): SGHTA, FQGNSA. The CDR3 DNA sequence: TGTGCCAGCAGCTCCCGACAGGTGGACGAGCAGTACTTC. Translated: CASSSRQVDEQYF.

This clone was observed at least ten times. The chain is built from TRBV7-9 and TRBJ1-2; 7 bases agree with TRBD1. The trim removed 0 bases at V and 8 bases at J, leaving 6 bases unmatched. In germline, CDR1 is SEHNR, CDR2 FQNEAQ (reference sequence). The CDR3 extends over 14 amino acids. This CDR3 is CASSLAEGGQGYTF. As DNA, the CDR3 is TGTGCCAGCAGCTTAGCGGAGGGGGGACAGGGCTACACCTTC.

The chain recombines TRBV2 with TRBJ1-2; D not certain. The CDR3 is made up of 14 amino acids. V lost 3 bases to trimming and J lost 2 bases, with 10 bases between them. In germline, CDR1 is SNHLY, CDR2 FYNNEI. The CDR3 nucleotides are TGTGCCAGCAGTGAGCAGCGCCGGAACTATGGCTACACCTTC. It specifies CASSEQRRNYGYTF.

The genes are TRBV12-3 or TRBV12-4 and TRBJ2-7; possible D gene TRBD1, 5 bases. The V gene lost 1 base and the J gene lost 7 bases, with 11 bases spanning the gap. The CDR3 spans 13 residues. Here the CDR3 DNA reads TGTGCCAGCAGTTTAGATCAGGGAACGGAGCAGTACTTC. Protein sequence: CASSLDQGTEQYF.

The V gene is TRBV5-1, the J gene TRBJ2-7, with 11 positions matching TRBD2. The CDR3 loop spans 15 amino acids. In germline, CDR1 is SGHRS, CDR2 YFSETQ. V trimming: 1 base; J trimming: 2 bases; junction bases outside the gene matches: 2. CDR3 residues: CASSLQLAGAYEQYF. Here the CDR3 DNA reads TGCGCCAGCAGCTTGCAACTAGCGGGAGCCTACGAGCAGTACTTC.

The chain links TRBV20-1 to TRBJ2-7; 8 bases match TRBD1. V lost 4 bases, J lost 4 bases, and 9 bases stayed unmatched. Germline V gene sequence: CDR1 DFQATT, CDR2 SNEGSKA (reference sequence). CDR3 length: 14 residues. This chain's CDR3 is CSANDPGGVYEQYF. Here the CDR3 DNA reads TGCAGTGCTAATGACCCAGGGGGCGTGTACGAGCAGTACTTC.

The rearrangement joins TRBV30 to TRBJ1-3; weak D call: TRBD1 (5 bases). Trimming pared 1 base from V and 2 bases from J, leaving 6 bases between. Germline V lookup: CDR1 GTSNPN, CDR2 SVGIG (reference sequence). The CDR3 runs to 13 residues. The chain's CDR3 is CAWSGGAGNTIYF. DNA of the CDR3: TGTGCCTGGAGTGGGGGGGCTGGAAACACCATATATTTT.

Remarks on this clone: The same CDR3 also results from other DNA sequences found in this sample. The rearrangement joins TRBV7-9 to TRBJ1-2; a possible D gene is TRBD1 (5 bases). Looked up from germline, CDR1 is SEHNR and CDR2 is FQNEAQ (reference sequence). Trimming cost V 0 bases and J 1 base, with 6 bases left between them. This CDR3 comprises 14 residues. CDR3 sequence (DNA): TGTGCCAGCAGCTTAGCCCAGGGTAACTATGGCTACACCTTC. This codes for CASSLAQGNYGYTF. Together with reference TRBV7-9 and TRBJ1-2, the CDR3 gives the full variable domain: DTGVSQNPRHKITKRGQNVTFRCDPISEHNRLYWYRQTLGQGPEFLTYFQNEAQLEKSRLLSDRFSAERPKGSFSTLEIQRTEQGDSAMYLCASSLAQGNYGYTFGSGTRLTVV.

The rearrangement joins TRBV19 to TRBJ2-7; TRBD2 matches 7 bases. In germline, CDR1 is LNHDA, CDR2 SQIVND (reference sequence). V shed 3 bases and J 5 bases; nucleotides not matched to a gene: 13. The CDR3 totals 16 residues. The CDR3: CASSIDYGGMGNEQYF. CDR3 coding DNA: TGTGCCAGTAGTATCGACTACGGGGGGATGGGTAACGAGCAGTACTTC. Based on the CDR3 plus reference TRBV19 and TRBJ2-7, the full variable domain is DGGITQSPKYLFRKEGQNVTLSCEQNLNHDAMYWYRQDPGQGLRLIYYSQIVNDFQKGDIAEGYSVSREKKESFPLTVTSAQKNPTAFYLCASSIDYGGMGNEQYFGPGTRLTVT.

V is TRBV11-3 and J is TRBJ2-1; 9 bases are a match to TRBD2. Trimming removed 8 bases from V and 0 bases from J; junction bases left unmatched: 17. The CDR3 contains 19 residues. The germline V gene has CDR1 SGHNT and CDR2 YENEEA. CDR3 protein: CASALGGRVLFSSYNEQFF. The CDR3, as DNA: TGTGCCAGCGCCCTTGGCGGGAGGGTACTTTTTAGCTCCTACAATGAGCAGTTCTTC.

The chain employs TRBV15 and TRBJ1-2; 7 bases map to TRBD1. The V and J ends lost 10 bases and 1 base, in that order; junction bases with no gene match: 12. This CDR3 is built from 15 residues. Germline CDR1 LNHNV, CDR2 YYDKDF (reference sequence). The CDR3 DNA sequence: TGTGCCAGTTCCGGGACAGCCCTTTTTAACTATGGCTACACCTTC. This translates into CASSGTALFNYGYTF.

The V gene is TRBV5-5, the J gene TRBJ2-3; a possible D gene is TRBD2 (7 bases). V shed 2 bases and J shed 1 base, with 14 bases lying between them. The CDR3 is 16 amino acids. Germline CDR1 reads SGHKS; CDR2 reads YYEKEE (reference sequence). In nucleotides, the CDR3 is TGTGCCAGCAGCTTTACAGGGAGGGGCGGCACAGATACGCAGTATTTT. It specifies CASSFTGRGGTDTQYF.

V and J are TRBV27 and TRBJ2-2; TRBD1 matches at 11 bases. The CDR3 has 15 amino acids. CDR1 is MNHEY, CDR2 SMNVEV, per germline (reference sequence). With 6 bases clipped from V and 6 bases from J, the junction kept 6 bases outside the gene matches. The DNA for the CDR3 is TGTGCCAGCAGGAAAGGGACAGGGGGATCCGGGGAGCTGTTTTTT. It is translated as CASRKGTGGSGELFF.